The clone carrying this T cell receptor beta chain was observed once. This sample is drawn from a study of blood T cell repertoires in COVID-19. For the study at large: Sources were T cells, B-cell-depleted T cells, or PBMCs; the material itself was cDNA or gDNA.

Cohorts were assigned according to the clinical history that participants reported. Exposed enrollees had met someone with a PCR-confirmed or clinician-diagnosed COVID-19 case at some point within the 2 weeks before study entry. V shed 0 bases and J shed 2 bases, with 15 bases lying between them. CDR1 KGHDR and CDR2 SFDVKD come from the germline V gene. The CDR3 has 18 residues. Sequencing used immunoSEQ multiplex PCR; TCRdb keeps in-frame clones, though not all of them. The top ten clones hold approximately 0.93% of a sample with under 400,000 clones, about nine tenths of them seen once. This TCR came from a woman aged 25 to 39 who had been exposed to COVID-19. The sample comprised PBMCs or T cells enriched from blood (not recorded which). The rearrangement uses TRBV24-1 and TRBJ2-2; possibly TRBD2 for D (5 bases). The CDR3 protein is CATSDLAPLGDNTGELFF. The CDR3 bases are TGTGCCACCAGTGATTTGGCGCCCCTGGGAGATAACACCGGGGAGCTGTTTTTT.